The 9 T cell receptor beta chains below come from one sample, sequenced in a study of T cells in Graves' hyperthyroidism and ophthalmopathy. Amplification yielded TCR beta CDR3 regions, with RNA transcripts as the source. The TCR CDR3 first-round RT-PCR relied on the HTBI primer set. TCRdb called the multiplex PCR reads again in MiXCR, with one record for every CDR3 protein. Altogether roughly 250,000 distinct CDR3 sequences are present, approximately 23% being singletons, with the ten largest covering under 65%. The sequencing sample was made of blood. All receptors derive from a man aged 30-40 years with Graves' ophthalmopathy.

J is TRBJ1-1 and V is TRBV29-1; weak D call: TRBD1 (5 bases). Germline V lookup: CDR1 SQVTM, CDR2 ANQGSEA. Trimming removed 4 bases from V and 5 bases from J, with 11 bases in between. This CDR3 is 12 amino acids long. CDR3 in amino acids: CSVVRGGTEAFF. For the CDR3, the DNA is TGCAGCGTTGTGAGGGGTGGGACTGAAGCTTTCTTT.

J is TRBJ2-5 and V is TRBV4-2, with TRBD2 identical over 8 bases. V trimming: 0 bases; J trimming: 0 bases; junction bases outside the gene matches: 6. CDR1 and CDR2 from the germline V gene are LGHNA and YNFKEQ. The CDR3 is 17 amino acids. CDR3 sequence reads: CASSQDISGTYQETQYF. CDR3 DNA: TGTGCCAGCAGCCAAGATATTAGCGGGACGTACCAAGAGACCCAGTACTTC.

This clonotype has a count of ten or more. V gene TRBV20-1 combines with J gene TRBJ2-7, with 14 bases aligning to TRBD2. Germline V lookup: CDR1 DFQATT, CDR2 SNEGSKA (reference sequence). The CDR3 runs 20 residues. With 0 bases clipped from V and 5 bases from J, the junction kept 18 bases outside the gene matches. The chain's CDR3 is CSARDRGGTSGRGLNNEQYF. The CDR3 region has the DNA TGCAGTGCTAGAGATCGAGGAGGGACTAGCGGGAGAGGGCTTAATAACGAGCAGTACTTC.

The gene calls are TRBV28 and TRBJ2-7; no clear D. CDR3 length: 14 residues. V lost 2 bases, J lost 2 bases, and 10 bases lay in between. The germline CDR1 and CDR2 sequences are MDHEN and SYDVKM. DNA of the CDR3: TGTGCCAGCAGTTTACTGGACCGAACCTACGAGCAGTACTTC. Its translation is CASSLLDRTYEQYF.

The gene calls are TRBV28 and TRBJ2-1; 9 bases agree with TRBD2. Trimming cost V 3 bases and J 1 base; bases outside gene matches: 10. Germline CDR1 reads MDHEN; CDR2 reads SYDVKM. The CDR3 consists of 18 residues. The CDR3 bases are TGTGCCAGCAGTTTGCTAGCGGGAACGAAAACATCCTACAATGAGCAGTTCTTC. Amino acid sequence: CASSLLAGTKTSYNEQFF.

This clonotype was counted only a few times. The J gene is TRBJ2-1, the V gene TRBV20-1, with 11 bases fitting TRBD2. Per germline, CDR1 DFQATT and CDR2 SNEGSKA (reference sequence). This CDR3 comprises 15 residues. Germline trimming cut 4 bases from V and 4 bases from J; bases unmatched to any gene: 6. The CDR3 reads CSATPSGRRYNEQFF. DNA for the CDR3: TGCAGTGCTACCCCTAGCGGGAGGAGGTACAATGAGCAGTTCTTC.

The V and J genes are TRBV9 and TRBJ2-5; the match to TRBD2 covers 9 bases. The V gene end was trimmed by 3 bases and the J gene end by 5 bases; junction bases not matched to a gene: 8. Germline lookup yields CDR1 SGDLS and CDR2 YYNGEE. The CDR3 length is 15 residues. CDR3 sequence reads: CASSEGTSLGETQYF. The CDR3 bases are TGTGCCAGCAGCGAGGGGACTAGCTTGGGTGAGACCCAGTACTTC.

The CDR3: CAWSLTGGNQPQHF. The CDR3 DNA sequence: TGTGCCTGGAGTCTAACAGGGGGTAATCAGCCCCAGCATTTT. The rearrangement links TRBV30 to TRBJ1-5; 8 bases map to TRBD1. Germline V CDR1 and CDR2: GTSNPN, SVGIG (reference sequence). Trimming took 2 bases from V and 4 from J; bases not matched to a gene: 4. CDR3 length equals 14 residues.

Concerning this clonotype: This may be a read error, as it is one base from a much larger clone. The genes are TRBV10-3 and TRBJ1-1; no reliable D call. Germline CDR1 ENHRY, CDR2 SYGVKD. The CDR3 length is 14 residues. The CDR3 bases are TGTGCCATCAAGGCGGGCGCGGGGAACACTGGAGCTTTCTTT. Protein product: CAIKAGAGNTGAFF.